This TCR beta chain was sequenced during a study of beta chain features in type 1 diabetes (dated by TCRdb to between 2018 and 2020). General notes on the study: No differences in mean age, gender distribution, total cell number or subset yield were found between patients and healthy donors. A total of roughly 100,000,000 sorted cells were examined across all samples, and the number of cells per subset was strongly correlated with RNA yield. The study compared the TCRB repertoires of sorted circulating CD4+ T cell subsets in recently diagnosed type 1 diabetes patients with those in matched healthy donors. Naive and central memory subsets were obtained from all 30 or so donors, but regulatory and stem cell-like memory subsets were isolated from only 8 patients and 8 healthy donors.

Broader findings and caveats from the paper: Type 1 diabetes patients showed a moderate but significant shortening of TCRB CDR3 length in all four CD4+ subsets. Patients with type 1 diabetes made fewer insertions and deleted more nucleotides at VDJ recombination sites, implying thymic rearrangement abnormalities. Because small numbers of individuals were included in the HLA sub-analyses, any influence of HLA type on TCRB rearrangement was left unresolved. Naive, central memory and regulatory TCRB repertoires appeared to be more similar among patients than among healthy donors. Because cDNA was sequenced instead of genomic DNA, highly expressing activated cells could be over-represented, though the groups showed no difference in activation or CD3 levels. PCR might favor shorter templates, but patient and control samples were amplified and corrected together, so any skew would affect both groups equally.

Each donor gave one peripheral blood draw, about 110 mL on average, collected into heparinised tubes. A BD FACSAria II was used to sort naive, central memory, regulatory and stem cell-like memory CD4+ T cells with a panel that included CD45RO, CCR7, CD25, CD127, CD95 and CD27. All sorted populations exceeded 95% purity. PBMCs were separated immediately by Lymphoprep density gradient centrifugation and were stained directly, without being cultured. Samples were stained and sorted in pairs, with one healthy donor and one patient per experiment, so that batch effects were minimized. The CDR3 sequence holds 14 residues, the cysteine and phenylalanine included. CDR3 DNA only is kept here, 42 bases in frame from base 1. Trimming takes 8 bases off V and 2 bases off J; junction bases not matched to a gene: 4. CDR1 and CDR2 are read off the germline V gene as ENHRY and SYGVKD. The entire amount of isolated RNA was reverse transcribed using the High Capacity cDNA Reverse Transcription Kit, so the sequenced TCRB transcripts were expressed ones. Deep immunoSEQ sequencing was performed on naive, central memory and regulatory T cell samples, with an average of around 3.4 million total reads per sample. After sorted cells were lysed in RLT buffer, RNA was extracted with DNase-treated RNeasy Micro or Mini kits, with the choice depending on cell number. To prevent cross-contamination, every cell subset was processed on its own, while patient and healthy donor samples were processed together. The immunoSEQ multiplex PCR was used to amplify TCRB sequences from cDNA, yielding 87-bp fragments that span the CDR3 region. Amplicons were sequenced on the Illumina HiSeq platform. As for the authors' bioinformatics: PCR bias was corrected computationally using synthetic template baselines, and reads within Hamming distance 2 were collapsed, with unmergeable singletons discarded. Reads were aligned against IMGT so that V, D and J genes, CDR3 length and insertions or deletions at six rearrangement sites could be assigned. Clonotype counts were normalized to sorted cell number within each subset before computing true diversity and Gini coefficients with the tcR R package. Repertoire sharing was quantified using the overlap coefficient calculated on TCRB nucleotide sequences. As stored in TCRdb, this immuneACCESS dataset retains in-frame rearrangements with V and J assigned. A fraction of the clones does not appear; measured against another copy, unresolved V genes explain less than half of the discrepancy, and the remainder lacks a known reason. V and J calls and clone size are copied from that table; D and trimming were computed from the DNA. In all, the sample holds more than 300,000 clones, and around 10% of those were seen once. The ten most abundant clones make up roughly 0.54% of the sample.

This clone was detected many times. This clone's antigen is unknown. It has no much larger one-base neighbor in the sample; base qualities were not kept. Other nucleotide sequences in the sample specify the same CDR3. This sequence originates from a man aged 25-45 years with type 1 diabetes. The V gene is TRBV10-3 and the J gene is TRBJ1-1, and 11 junction bases match TRBD1. What was sequenced was central memory CD4+ T cells from blood. The CDR3 protein is CAIRGQGANTEAFF. The sequenced DNA is TGTGCCATCCGAGGACAGGGGGCTAACACTGAAGCTTTCTTT.